The sequence of this TCR beta chain was determined in a study of cytomegalovirus exposure and HLA in healthy donors. Study findings and constraints: Cytomegalovirus association was assigned to about 150 TCR beta chains. The classifier reportedly diagnosed cytomegalovirus status with high sensitivity and specificity. For most TCR sequences rarity was the rule, although some public TCRs occurred in many donors. Confirmation in vitro established that a few CMV-associated chains were specific for CMV antigens.

Germline lookup yields CDR1 KGHSH and CDR2 LQKENI. The CDR3 is made up of 14 amino acids. The V and J ends lost 0 bases and 9 bases respectively, with 12 bases between them. As for this clone: Its antigen is not known.

The repertoire was sequenced with immunoSEQ multiplex PCR; TCRdb's copy has only in-frame clones and lacks some. The sample contains 110,000 to 150,000 clones, roughly nine tenths of which appear only once. Sequencing was done on a sample of PBMCs. The J gene is TRBJ2-1, the V gene TRBV18, with D possibly TRBD1 on 6 matching bases. The sequence came from a man between 18 and 35 years old in good health and CMV-seronegative. CDR3 bases: TGTGCCAGCTCACCACCGGCTGGGGGCAGTGAGCAGTTCTTC. This codes for CASSPPAGGSEQFF.